This entry lists 29 T cell receptor beta chains sequenced from one sample in a study of cytotoxic CD8 clonotypes in ibrutinib-treated CLL. Here immunoSEQ multiplex PCR was the method, and the copy in TCRdb shows in-frame clones only, minus some. The sample lists around 140,000 clones, over 75% occurring once. The sample here was PBMCs, taken after 36 months of ibrutinib treatment. The receptor source for this set is a human donor with chronic lymphocytic leukemia.

This clone was recorded only once. This rearrangement joins TRBV2 to TRBJ2-1; 10 bases are a match to TRBD1. Trimming cost V 2 bases and J 5 bases; bases outside gene matches: 6. CDR3 length: 16 residues. Germline assignment: CDR1 SNHLY and CDR2 FYNNEI. The CDR3 loop is CASSETGQGVDNEQFF. The CDR3, as DNA: TGTGCCAGCAGTGAAACCGGACAGGGGGTAGACAATGAGCAGTTCTTC.

This clone has a handful of counts. This chain links TRBV4-1 with TRBJ1-4; tentatively, D is TRBD1 (5 bases). V was cut by 4 bases and J by 0 bases, with 18 bases left in between. CDR3 length equals 18 residues. Germline CDR1 and CDR2: MGHRA and YSYEKL. The CDR3 DNA is TGCGCCAGCAGCCCCACCGGGACCCCGATTTCAACTAATGAAAAACTGTTTTTT. Translating it yields CASSPTGTPISTNEKLFF.

The chain couples TRBV18 to TRBJ2-1; no firm D call. The CDR3 is made up of 12 amino acids. CDR1 and CDR2 (germline): KGHSH, LQKENI. The V end was cut by 3 bases, the J end by 11 bases, with 11 bases between. The CDR3 reads CASSPMAGQQFF. The CDR3, as DNA: TGTGCCAGCTCACCTATGGCCGGGCAGCAGTTCTTC.

This chain connects TRBV2 to TRBJ2-7; D unclear. Germline CDR1 reads SNHLY; CDR2 reads FYNNEI. V was pared by 2 bases and J by 4 bases, with 3 bases between. The CDR3 has 11 amino acids. The CDR3 sequence: CASSELYEQYF. In DNA form, the CDR3 reads TGTGCCAGCAGTGAACTGTACGAGCAGTACTTC.

V and J are TRBV11-2 and TRBJ1-1; no firm D call. Germline CDR1 is SGHAT and CDR2 is FQNNGV. The CDR3 loop spans 11 amino acids. Trimming cost V 5 bases and J 6 bases, with 7 bases left between them. The CDR3 spells CASSGWAEAFF. The CDR3 DNA sequence: TGTGCCAGCAGCGGATGGGCTGAAGCTTTCTTT.

The chain recombines TRBV11-2 with TRBJ1-6; perhaps TRBD1 as D (5 bases). Trimming removed 5 bases at V and 7 bases at J, with 9 bases between. The CDR3 length is 13 residues. Germline CDR1 and CDR2: SGHAT and FQNNGV. CDR3 DNA: TGTGCCAGCAGCCAAAGACAGAATTCACCCCTCCACTTT. As protein: CASSQRQNSPLHF.

The CDR3 DNA is TGTGCCAGCAGCTACCGTAGTGGGCCCCAGCATTTT. This gives the protein CASSYRSGPQHF. The chain couples TRBV7-8 to TRBJ1-5; no clear D. The V end lost 4 bases, the J end lost 9 bases, and 10 bases lay between the germline ends. This CDR3 is built from 12 residues. CDR1 is SGHVS, CDR2 FQNEAQ, per germline.

This clone is judged medium-sized (0.01 to 0.1%). The rearrangement joins TRBV19 to TRBJ1-6; D possibly corresponds to TRBD1 (5 bases). Germline V CDR1 and CDR2: LNHDA, SQIVND (reference sequence). The CDR3 sequence is 12 residues long. Trimming took 4 bases from V and 13 from J, leaving 11 bases between them. The CDR3 loop reads CASSTRDGPLHF. DNA of the CDR3: TGTGCCAGTAGTACGCGGGACGGCCCCCTCCACTTT.

This clone has just one count. The V call is TRBV7-3, the J call TRBJ2-1, with TRBD2 identical over 8 bases. There are 15 residues in the CDR3. Germline V gene sequence: CDR1 SGHTA, CDR2 FQGTGA. The ends lost 5 bases at V and 4 bases at J; junction bases unmatched: 7. The CDR3: CASSIPGLGYNEQFF. CDR3 DNA: TGTGCCAGCAGCATACCGGGACTAGGTTACAATGAGCAGTTCTTC.

J is TRBJ2-1 and V is TRBV10-1; TRBD1 is a possible D gene (5 bases). The CDR3 loop spans 14 amino acids. V shed 4 bases and J shed 2 bases, with 9 bases lying between them. The V gene's germline CDR1 is WNHNN and CDR2 SYGVQD (reference sequence). The CDR3 sequence: CASSVPGPYNEQFF. The DNA of the CDR3 is TGCGCCAGCAGTGTCCCAGGGCCCTACAATGAGCAGTTCTTC.

The chain has TRBV12-5 and TRBJ2-1; D is ambiguous. The V gene lost 4 bases and the J gene lost 5 bases, with 24 bases spanning the gap. This CDR3 contains 18 residues. Germline values: CDR1 LGHNT, CDR2 FRNRAP. The CDR3: CASGSLTLLGKNDNEQFF. The CDR3 nucleotides read TGTGCTAGTGGTTCGCTAACCCTCCTAGGGAAGAACGACAATGAGCAGTTCTTC.

The chain has TRBV7-8 and TRBJ1-1; tentative D call: TRBD1 (6 bases). The CDR3 is 15 amino acids. Germline V lookup: CDR1 SGHVS, CDR2 FQNEAQ. Trimming stripped 5 bases from V and 2 bases from J, with 15 bases between. Here the CDR3 DNA reads TGTGCCAGCAGCCCACCGAAGGGGGGAAACACTGAAGCTTTCTTT. The encoded protein is CASSPPKGGNTEAFF.

This clone has only a few counts. The chain joins TRBV14 to TRBJ1-6, with a possible D match to TRBD1 (6 bases). V shed 1 base and J shed 9 bases, with 10 bases lying between them. Germline CDR1 is SGHDN and CDR2 is FVKESK. The CDR3 is 14 amino acids. In DNA form, the CDR3 reads TGTGCCAGCAGCCAAGTGAACAGGGTTTCACCCCTCCACTTT. Amino acid sequence: CASSQVNRVSPLHF.

V is TRBV6-1 and J is TRBJ2-7; unclear D gene. Germline CDR1 is MNHNS and CDR2 is SASEGT. This CDR3 has 12 residues. The germline V and J ends were trimmed by 5 bases and 2 bases, with 7 bases remaining between them. CDR3 loop: CASSYGTYEQYF. The CDR3 DNA reads as TGTGCCAGCAGTTATGGGACCTACGAGCAGTACTTC.

This chain links TRBV5-1 with TRBJ2-7, with 8 bases lining up with TRBD1. J gave up 5 bases and V 0 bases, and 4 bases lay outside the gene matches. Germline V lookup: CDR1 SGHRS, CDR2 YFSETQ. The CDR3 totals 14 residues. CDR3 region: CASSLVGQGHEQYF. For the CDR3, the DNA is TGCGCCAGCAGCTTGGTCGGACAGGGCCACGAGCAGTACTTC.

V gene TRBV10-3 combines with J gene TRBJ2-3, with D hard to call. V was trimmed by 2 bases and J by 1 base, leaving 10 bases between them. The CDR3 is made up of 15 amino acids. CDR1 is ENHRY and CDR2 is SYGVKD in the germline V gene. DNA of the CDR3: TGTGCCATCAGTGAGCATCAGGTAGGCACAGATACGCAGTATTTT. As protein: CAISEHQVGTDTQYF.

This sequence joins TRBV19 and TRBJ1-4; D call uncertain. The CDR3 covers 16 residues. Per germline, CDR1 LNHDA and CDR2 SQIVND (reference sequence). V lost 4 bases and J lost 0, with 12 bases in between. The CDR3 sequence is CASSSTRSATNEKLFF. For the CDR3, the DNA is TGTGCCAGTAGTAGTACCCGGAGTGCAACTAATGAAAAACTGTTTTTT. The full variable domain, its missing parts supplied by reference TRBV19 and TRBJ1-4, is DGGITQSPKYLFRKEGQNVTLSCEQNLNHDAMYWYRQDPGQGLRLIYYSQIVNDFQKGDIAEGYSVSREKKESFPLTVTSAQKNPTAFYLCASSSTRSATNEKLFFGSGTQLSVL.

V is TRBV6-1 and J is TRBJ1-1; 8 bases are a match to TRBD1. Germline V lookup: CDR1 MNHNS, CDR2 SASEGT. The J segment lost 7 bases and the V segment lost 2 bases, leaving 3 bases of the junction unmatched. The CDR3 runs to 13 residues. The CDR3 protein is CASSETGTGEAFF. The CDR3 DNA is TGTGCCAGCAGTGAAACCGGGACAGGTGAAGCTTTCTTT.

This clone was detected once. V is TRBV27 and J is TRBJ2-1; 8 bases agree with TRBD2. After removal of 1 base from V and 3 bases from J, the junction contained 2 bases not matched to a gene. CDR1 MNHEY and CDR2 SMNVEV come from the germline V gene (reference sequence). The CDR3 runs 15 residues. For the CDR3, the DNA is TGTGCCAGCAGTTTATTGGGACTAGTCTACAATGAGCAGTTCTTC. This codes for CASSLLGLVYNEQFF.

The V call is TRBV11-2, the J call TRBJ1-1; 7 nucleotides line up with TRBD1. V was clipped by 5 bases and J by 1 base; unmatched bases: 7. The CDR3 consists of 15 residues. CDR1 is SGHAT and CDR2 is FQNNGV in the germline V gene. CDR3 loop: CASSLRTGSNTEAFF. CDR3 DNA: TGTGCCAGCAGCCTGCGGACAGGTTCGAACACTGAAGCTTTCTTT.

The V call is TRBV6-5, the J call TRBJ1-5; D is possibly TRBD1 (6 bases). Germline CDR1 reads MNHEY; CDR2 reads SVGAGI. V was trimmed by 4 bases and J by 2 bases, leaving 12 bases between them. The CDR3 totals 15 residues. CDR3 amino acids: CASSSTGRGNQPQHF. The CDR3 region has the DNA TGTGCCAGCAGTTCCACAGGGAGAGGCAATCAGCCCCAGCATTTT.

The genes are TRBV5-1 and TRBJ2-7, with D possibly being TRBD2 (6 bases). V lost 3 bases to trimming and J lost 3 bases, with 19 bases between them. This CDR3 comprises 16 residues. Germline V lookup: CDR1 SGHRS, CDR2 YFSETQ. Here the CDR3 reads CASSWTLDLGGYEQYF. In nucleotides, the CDR3 is TGCGCCAGCAGCTGGACCCTGGACCTGGGGGGCTACGAGCAGTACTTC.

The chain recombines TRBV6-1 with TRBJ1-5; TRBD1 is a possible D gene (5 bases). V dropped 6 bases and J dropped 4 bases, with 7 bases sitting between them. Germline V gives CDR1 MNHNS, CDR2 SASEGT. This CDR3 is built from 12 residues. Written as DNA, the CDR3 is TGTGCCAGCAGGGGGGTGAATCAGCCCCAGCATTTT. Residues: CASRGVNQPQHF.

This clone was observed once. The V gene is TRBV11-3, the J gene TRBJ1-2; TRBD1 might be the D (5 bases). CDR1 is SGHNT and CDR2 is YENEEA in the germline V gene. CDR3 length: 16 residues. Trimming stripped 4 bases from V and 7 bases from J, with 22 bases between. The CDR3 loop reads CASSSPRQGLTFGYTF. CDR3 coding DNA: TGTGCCAGCAGCTCCCCCCGGCAGGGACTTACTTTTGGCTACACCTTC.

The chain couples TRBV5-6 to TRBJ1-5; a possible D gene is TRBD1 (6 bases). V was trimmed by 0 bases and J by 9 bases, leaving 16 bases between them. CDR3 length equals 15 residues. The germline gives CDR1 SGHDT, CDR2 YYEEEE. DNA for the CDR3: TGTGCCAGCAGCTTGGCCCTACAGGGTTCGGGGCCCCAGCATTTT. Translated, it gives CASSLALQGSGPQHF.

The chain uses TRBV18 and TRBJ1-2, with D perhaps matching TRBD1 (6 bases). The length of the CDR3 is 18 residues. Germline values: CDR1 KGHSH, CDR2 LQKENI. Trimming shortened V by 0 bases and J by 2 bases, and 19 bases separated the two germline ends. CDR3 residues: CASSPPTTTGTRNYGYTF. CDR3 bases: TGTGCCAGCTCACCACCGACCACCACCGGGACAAGGAACTATGGCTACACCTTC.

V is TRBV25-1 and J is TRBJ1-2; D is ambiguous. The CDR3 has 15 residues. V was shortened by 3 bases and J by 5 bases, with 16 bases between the two germline ends. CDR1 MGHDK and CDR2 SYGVNS come from the germline V gene. In DNA form, the CDR3 reads TGTGCCAGCAGTGATAGGACCTACCCCCGTTATGGCTACACCTTC. Translated, it gives CASSDRTYPRYGYTF.

The genes are TRBV2 and TRBJ2-2; a possible D gene is TRBD1 (6 bases). Germline values: CDR1 SNHLY, CDR2 FYNNEI. V was trimmed by 10 bases and J by 1 base, leaving 13 bases between them. The length of the CDR3 is 14 residues. CDR3: CATKGTWNTGELFF. DNA for the CDR3: TGTGCCACAAAAGGGACATGGAACACCGGGGAGCTGTTTTTT. The whole variable domain, remainder taken from reference TRBV2 and TRBJ2-2, is EPEVTQTPSHQVTQMGQEVILRCVPISNHLYFYWYRQILGQKVEFLVSFYNNEISEKSEIFDDQFSVERPDGSNFTLKIRSTKLEDSAMYFCATKGTWNTGELFFGEGSRLTVL.

This clone has only a few counts. This chain connects TRBV4-1 to TRBJ1-5; D gene ambiguous. The CDR3 runs 15 residues. V was shortened by 0 bases and J by 6 bases, with 12 bases between the two germline ends. Per germline, CDR1 MGHRA and CDR2 YSYEKL. The CDR3 region has the DNA TGCGCCAGCAGCCAAGATCCCTTTAGGGCTCAGCCCCAGCATTTT. As protein: CASSQDPFRAQPQHF.